This paragraph reports one T cell receptor (beta chain). The sample belongs to a study of CD8 T cells in Susac syndrome. CDR1 MDHEN and CDR2 SYDVKM come from the germline V gene. The CDR3 runs to 12 residues. The V gene end was trimmed by 5 bases and the J gene end by 5 bases; junction bases not matched to a gene: 3. Relapsing-remitting disease, either stable or active, was present in the treatment-naive patients who were the multiple sclerosis controls. The CD8+ and CD4+ T cells were isolated magnetically using a negative isolation approach, whereas the TEMRA cells were enriched by FACS. After extraction with the RNeasy kit, about 0.5 to 1 ug of the RNA was reverse transcribed using random hexamers. Amplification of the TCR beta CDR3 was carried out by immunoSEQ multiplex PCR, which spanned a total of 54 Vbeta and 13 Jbeta segments. Using its own MiXCR run on the immunoSEQ multiplex PCR reads, TCRdb lists one record per CDR3 protein. The sample has hundreds of thousands of distinct CDR3 sequences; about 85% are singletons.

The chain couples TRBV28 to TRBJ2-7; the match to TRBD2 covers 7 bases. This clonotype was sampled from a human donor with multiple sclerosis. The specimen was CD8+ T cells from PBMCs. CDR3 sequence: CASSGGEDEQYF. Here the CDR3 DNA reads TGTGCCAGCAGTGGGGGGGAGGACGAGCAGTACTTC.